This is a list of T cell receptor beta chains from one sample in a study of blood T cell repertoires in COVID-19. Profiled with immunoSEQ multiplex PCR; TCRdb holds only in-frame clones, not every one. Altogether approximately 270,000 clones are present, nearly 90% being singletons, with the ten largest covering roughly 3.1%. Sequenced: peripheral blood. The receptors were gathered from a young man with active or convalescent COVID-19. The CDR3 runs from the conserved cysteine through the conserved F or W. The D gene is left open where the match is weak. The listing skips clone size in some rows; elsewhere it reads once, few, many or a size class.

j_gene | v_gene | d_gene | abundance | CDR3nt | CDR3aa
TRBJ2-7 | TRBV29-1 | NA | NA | TGCAGCGTTGAAGATCGTACAGTTTCCTACGAGCAGTACTTC | CSVEDRTVSYEQYF
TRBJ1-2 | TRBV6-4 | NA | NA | TGTGCCAGCAGCCTATCAGGAGGGGCTGAAGCTAACTATGGCTACACCTTC | CASSLSGGAEANYGYTF
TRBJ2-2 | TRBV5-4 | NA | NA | TGTGCCAGCAGCTCCGAATCCTATTTCGGGGAGCTGTTTTTT | CASSSESYFGELFF
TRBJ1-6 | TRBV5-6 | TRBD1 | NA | TGTGCCAGCAGCTTTGGGACAGGGCGGCACTCACCCCTCCACTTT | CASSFGTGRHSPLHF
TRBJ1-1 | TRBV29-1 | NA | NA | TGCAGCCCGACAGCCGGTCTGGTCTCAGGCGCTGAAGCTTTCTTT | CSPTAGLVSGAEAFF
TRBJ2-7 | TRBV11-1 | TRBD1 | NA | TGTGCCAGCAGCTTAGCCCGACAGGGTGACGAGCAGTACTTC | CASSLARQGDEQYF
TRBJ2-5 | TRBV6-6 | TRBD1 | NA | TGTGCCAGCAGTCCCCTTGAGGTTGGGACAGGGGTCGGGTTAGAGACCCAGTACTTC | CASSPLEVGTGVGLETQYF
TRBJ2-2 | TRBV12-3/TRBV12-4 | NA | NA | TGTGCCAGCAGTTTGAGCGGGGAGCTGTTTTTT | CASSLSGELFF
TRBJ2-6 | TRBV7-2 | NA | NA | TGTGCCAGCAGCTTAAGGACAGACAGCTCTGGGGCCAACGTCCTGACTTTC | CASSLRTDSSGANVLTF
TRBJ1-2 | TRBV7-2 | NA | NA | TGTGCCAGCAGCTTCGACAATTTGGGTGGCTACACCTTC | CASSFDNLGGYTF
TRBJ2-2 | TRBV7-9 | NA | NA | TGTGCCACCAAGGGGACACGGGCGAACACCGGGGAGCTGTTTTTT | CATKGTRANTGELFF
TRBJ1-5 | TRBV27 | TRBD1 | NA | TGTGCCAGCAGTTCCGGGACAGGGAATCAGCCCCAGCATTTT | CASSSGTGNQPQHF
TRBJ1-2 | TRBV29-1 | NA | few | TGCAGCGTTGGAGGGACTTATGGCTACACCTTC | CSVGGTYGYTF
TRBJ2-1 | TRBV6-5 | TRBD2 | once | TGTGCCACCCGCGGCGGGAGTAGCTACAATGAGCAGTTCTTC | CATRGGSSYNEQFF
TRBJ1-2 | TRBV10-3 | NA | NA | TGTGCCATCCAATGGGTCAGGGGTCCGTTAGGCTATGGCTACACCTTC | CAIQWVRGPLGYGYTF
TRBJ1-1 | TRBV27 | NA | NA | TGTGCCAGCAGTCCCCGGTCACAGGTCACTGAAGCTTTCTTT | CASSPRSQVTEAFF
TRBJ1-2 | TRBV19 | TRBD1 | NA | TGTGCCAGTAGGGGACAGAATCTGCCTATGGGCTACACCTTC | CASRGQNLPMGYTF
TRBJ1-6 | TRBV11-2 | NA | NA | TGTGCCAGCAGCTTAGGTGGTGGAGATTCACCCCTCCACTTT | CASSLGGGDSPLHF
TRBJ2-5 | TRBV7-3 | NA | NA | TGTGCCAGCAGCTTAACCCCCCAAAGGGGGGAGACCCAGTACTTC | CASSLTPQRGETQYF
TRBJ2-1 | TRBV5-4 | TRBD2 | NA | TGTGCCAGCAACTCACTAGCGGGGGGGCCTCATGAGCAGTTCTTC | CASNSLAGGPHEQFF
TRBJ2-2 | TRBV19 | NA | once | TGTGCCAGTAGTATAGCGGGGAGTACCGGGGAGCTGTTTTTT | CASSIAGSTGELFF
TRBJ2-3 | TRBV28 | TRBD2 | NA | TGTGCCAGCACCCTACCTCTAGCGGGTCCGTCGACAGATACGCAGTATTTT | CASTLPLAGPSTDTQYF
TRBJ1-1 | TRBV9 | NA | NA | TGTGCCAGCAGCGGGCGGGTCCTTACTGAAGCTTTCTTT | CASSGRVLTEAFF
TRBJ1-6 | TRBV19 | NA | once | TGTGCCAGTGTTGACGGGGGGCGCATAAGAAATTCACCCCTCCACTTT | CASVDGGRIRNSPLHF
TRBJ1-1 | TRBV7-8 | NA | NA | TGTGCCAGCAGCTTGGTCCAGACTGAAGCTTTCTTT | CASSLVQTEAFF
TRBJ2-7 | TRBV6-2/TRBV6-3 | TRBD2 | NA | TGTGCCAGCAGTTACGGGAGGGTCTACGAGCAGTACTTC | CASSYGRVYEQYF
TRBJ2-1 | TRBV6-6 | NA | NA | TGTGCCAGCAGTCACACGTACAATGAGCAGTTCTTC | CASSHTYNEQFF
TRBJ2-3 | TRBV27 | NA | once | TGTGCCAGCAGTTGGGGCGTGCTGGCAGGCGTATTGGATACGCAGTATTTT | CASSWGVLAGVLDTQYF
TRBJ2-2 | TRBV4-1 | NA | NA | TGCGCCAGCAGCCGCCGGGACATGGACACCGGGGAGCTGTTTTTT | CASSRRDMDTGELFF
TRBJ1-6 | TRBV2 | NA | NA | TGTGCCAGCTCTGCATCGGGATCACCCCTCCACTTT | CASSASGSPLHF
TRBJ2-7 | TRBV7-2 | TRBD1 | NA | TGTGCCAGCAGCTTTACTGGGACAGTTTCCTACGAGCAGTACTTC | CASSFTGTVSYEQYF
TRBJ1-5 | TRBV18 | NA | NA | TGTGCCAGCTCACGGACACTCGATCAGCCCCAGCATTTT | CASSRTLDQPQHF
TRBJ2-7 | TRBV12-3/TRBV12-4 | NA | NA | TGTGCCAGCACCCGGTCCTTAGACGAGCAGTACTTC | CASTRSLDEQYF
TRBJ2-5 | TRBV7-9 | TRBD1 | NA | TGTGCCAGCAGCTTTACGACAGGGGGCCCCCAAGAGACCCAGTACTTC | CASSFTTGGPQETQYF
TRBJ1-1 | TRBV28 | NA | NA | TGTGCCAGCAGTTTACCTAAGGACAAGTCAGCTTTCTTT | CASSLPKDKSAFF
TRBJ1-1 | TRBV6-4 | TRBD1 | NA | TGTGCCAGCAGAGCCAAACAGGGGATGACTGAAGCTTTCTTT | CASRAKQGMTEAFF
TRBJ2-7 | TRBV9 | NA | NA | TGTGCCAGCAGCGTAGCTACTCGGGAAAGGTCCTACGAGCAGTACTTC | CASSVATRERSYEQYF
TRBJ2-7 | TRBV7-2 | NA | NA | TGTGCCAGCAGCCTCCTTTCTTTCGGCGAGCAGTACTTC | CASSLLSFGEQYF
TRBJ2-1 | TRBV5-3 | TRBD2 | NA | TGTGCCAGAAGCTTAAGTAGCGGGAGGGCCCACAATGAGCAGTTCTTC | CARSLSSGRAHNEQFF
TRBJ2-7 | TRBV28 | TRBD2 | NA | TGTGCCAGCACCCAGACTAGCGGGACCTACGAGCAGTACTTC | CASTQTSGTYEQYF